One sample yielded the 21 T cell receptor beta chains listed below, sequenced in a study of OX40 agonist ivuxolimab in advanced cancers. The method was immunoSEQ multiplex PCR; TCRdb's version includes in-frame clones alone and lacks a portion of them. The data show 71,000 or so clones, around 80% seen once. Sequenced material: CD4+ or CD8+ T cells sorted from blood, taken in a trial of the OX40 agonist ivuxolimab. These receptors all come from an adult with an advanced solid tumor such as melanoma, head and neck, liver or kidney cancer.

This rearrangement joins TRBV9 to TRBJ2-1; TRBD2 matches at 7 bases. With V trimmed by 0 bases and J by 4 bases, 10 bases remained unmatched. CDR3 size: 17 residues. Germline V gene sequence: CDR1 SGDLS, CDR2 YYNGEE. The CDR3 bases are TGTGCCAGCAGCGTAGGTCGAGCGGGGAGCCTTTACAATGAGCAGTTCTTC. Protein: CASSVGRAGSLYNEQFF.

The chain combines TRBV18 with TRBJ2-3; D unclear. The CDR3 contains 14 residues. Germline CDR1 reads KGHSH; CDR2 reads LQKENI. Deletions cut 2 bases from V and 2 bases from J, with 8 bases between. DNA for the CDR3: TGTGCCAGCTCACCATCTACGGTCACAGATACGCAGTATTTT. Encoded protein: CASSPSTVTDTQYF.

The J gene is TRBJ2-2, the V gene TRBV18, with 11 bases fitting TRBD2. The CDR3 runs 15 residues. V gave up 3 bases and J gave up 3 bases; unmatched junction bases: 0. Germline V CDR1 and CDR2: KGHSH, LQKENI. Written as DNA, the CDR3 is TGTGCCAGCTCACCGGGACTAGCGGACACCGGGGAGCTGTTTTTT. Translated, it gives CASSPGLADTGELFF.

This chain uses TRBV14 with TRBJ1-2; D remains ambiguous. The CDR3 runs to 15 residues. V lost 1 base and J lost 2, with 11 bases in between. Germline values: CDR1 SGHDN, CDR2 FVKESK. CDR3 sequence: CASSQVSGGNYGYTF. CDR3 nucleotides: TGTGCCAGCAGCCAAGTTTCGGGAGGGAACTATGGCTACACCTTC.

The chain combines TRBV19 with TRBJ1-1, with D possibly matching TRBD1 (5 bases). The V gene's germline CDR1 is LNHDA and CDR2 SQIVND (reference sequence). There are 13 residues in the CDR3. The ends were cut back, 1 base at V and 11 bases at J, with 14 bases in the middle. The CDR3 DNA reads TGTGCCAGTAGTATAGTGGGGCAGAATGACGCTTTCTTT. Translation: CASSIVGQNDAFF. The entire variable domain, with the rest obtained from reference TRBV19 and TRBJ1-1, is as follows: DGGITQSPKYLFRKEGQNVTLSCEQNLNHDAMYWYRQDPGQGLRLIYYSQIVNDFQKGDIAEGYSVSREKKESFPLTVTSAQKNPTAFYLCASSIVGQNDAFFGQGTRLTVV.

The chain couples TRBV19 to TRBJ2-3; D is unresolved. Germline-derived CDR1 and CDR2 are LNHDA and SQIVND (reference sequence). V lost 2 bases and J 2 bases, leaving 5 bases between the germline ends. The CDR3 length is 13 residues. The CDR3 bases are TGTGCCAGTAGTATACTTGTCACAGATACGCAGTATTTT. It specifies CASSILVTDTQYF.

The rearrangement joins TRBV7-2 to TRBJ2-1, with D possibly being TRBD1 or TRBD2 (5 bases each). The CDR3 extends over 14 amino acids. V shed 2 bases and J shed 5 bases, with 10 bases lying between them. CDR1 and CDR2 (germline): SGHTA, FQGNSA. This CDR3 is CASSLIWGNNEQFF. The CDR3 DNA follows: TGTGCCAGCAGCTTAATCTGGGGGAACAATGAGCAGTTCTTC.

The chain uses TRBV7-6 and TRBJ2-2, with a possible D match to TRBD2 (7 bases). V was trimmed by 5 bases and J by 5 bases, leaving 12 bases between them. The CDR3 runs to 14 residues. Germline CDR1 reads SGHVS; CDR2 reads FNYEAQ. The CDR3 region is CASSAGGQTGELFF. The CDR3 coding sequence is TGTGCCAGCAGCGCCGGGGGGCAAACCGGGGAGCTGTTTTTT.

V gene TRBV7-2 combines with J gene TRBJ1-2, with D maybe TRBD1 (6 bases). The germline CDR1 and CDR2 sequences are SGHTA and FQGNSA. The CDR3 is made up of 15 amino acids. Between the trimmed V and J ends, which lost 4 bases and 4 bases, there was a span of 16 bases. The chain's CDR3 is CASSSQWRGTYGYTF. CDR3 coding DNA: TGTGCCAGCAGCTCCCAGTGGAGGGGGACCTATGGCTACACCTTC. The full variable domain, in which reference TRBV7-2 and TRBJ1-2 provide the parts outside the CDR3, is GAGVSQSPSNKVTEKGKDVELRCDPISGHTALYWYRQSLGQGLEFLIYFQGNSAPDKSGLPSDRFSAERTGGSVSTLTIQRTQQEDSAVYLCASSSQWRGTYGYTFGSGTRLTVV.

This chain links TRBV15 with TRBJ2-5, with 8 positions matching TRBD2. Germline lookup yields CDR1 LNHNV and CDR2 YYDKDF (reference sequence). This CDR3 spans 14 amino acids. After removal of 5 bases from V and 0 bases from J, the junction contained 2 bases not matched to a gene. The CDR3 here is CATSSGGDQETQYF. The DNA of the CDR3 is TGTGCCACCAGCTCGGGAGGGGACCAAGAGACCCAGTACTTC.

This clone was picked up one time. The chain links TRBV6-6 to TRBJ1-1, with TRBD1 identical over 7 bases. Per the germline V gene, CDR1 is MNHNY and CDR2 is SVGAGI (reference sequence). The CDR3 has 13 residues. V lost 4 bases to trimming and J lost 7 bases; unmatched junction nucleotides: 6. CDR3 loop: CASSLGQTREAFF. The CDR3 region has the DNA TGTGCCAGCAGTTTGGGACAGACCCGTGAAGCTTTCTTT.

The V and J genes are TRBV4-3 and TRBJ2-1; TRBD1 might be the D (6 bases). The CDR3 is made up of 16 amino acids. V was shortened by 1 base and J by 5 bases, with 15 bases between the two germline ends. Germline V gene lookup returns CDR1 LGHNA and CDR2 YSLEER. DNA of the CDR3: TGCGCCAGCAGCCAAGTACAGGGTGACTCTAACAATGAGCAGTTCTTC. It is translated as CASSQVQGDSNNEQFF.

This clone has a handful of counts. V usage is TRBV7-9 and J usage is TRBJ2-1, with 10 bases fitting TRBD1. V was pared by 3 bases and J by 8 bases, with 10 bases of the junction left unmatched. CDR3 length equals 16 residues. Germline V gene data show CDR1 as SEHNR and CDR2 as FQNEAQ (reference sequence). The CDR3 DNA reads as TGTGCCAGCAGCTTCCCCCCCGGGACAGGGGATTATGAGCAGTTCTTC. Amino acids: CASSFPPGTGDYEQFF.

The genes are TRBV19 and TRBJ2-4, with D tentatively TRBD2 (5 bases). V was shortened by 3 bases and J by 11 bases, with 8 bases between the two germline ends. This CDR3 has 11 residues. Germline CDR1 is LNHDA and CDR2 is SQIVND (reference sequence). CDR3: CASSMRDVQYF. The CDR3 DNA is TGTGCCAGTAGTATGAGGGATGTTCAGTACTTC.

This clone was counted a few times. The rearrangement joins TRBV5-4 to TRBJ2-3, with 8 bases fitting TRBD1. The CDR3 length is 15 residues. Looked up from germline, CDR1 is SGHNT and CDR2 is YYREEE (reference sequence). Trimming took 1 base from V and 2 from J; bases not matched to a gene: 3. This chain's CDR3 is CASSLSGQVTDTQYF. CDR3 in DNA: TGTGCCAGCAGCTTGTCGGGACAGGTCACAGATACGCAGTATTTT.

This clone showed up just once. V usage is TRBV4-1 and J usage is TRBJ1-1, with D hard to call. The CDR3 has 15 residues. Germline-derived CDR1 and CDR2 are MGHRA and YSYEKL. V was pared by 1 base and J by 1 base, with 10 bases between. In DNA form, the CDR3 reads TGCGCCAGCAGCCAAGTATCCGAGTCGAACACTGAAGCTTTCTTT. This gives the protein CASSQVSESNTEAFF.

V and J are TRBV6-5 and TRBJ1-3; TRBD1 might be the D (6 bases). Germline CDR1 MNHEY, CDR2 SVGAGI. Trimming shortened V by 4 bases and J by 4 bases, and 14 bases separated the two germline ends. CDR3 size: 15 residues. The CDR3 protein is CASSSSGGAGNTIYF. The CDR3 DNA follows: TGTGCCAGCAGTTCCTCCGGGGGGGCGGGAAACACCATATATTTT.

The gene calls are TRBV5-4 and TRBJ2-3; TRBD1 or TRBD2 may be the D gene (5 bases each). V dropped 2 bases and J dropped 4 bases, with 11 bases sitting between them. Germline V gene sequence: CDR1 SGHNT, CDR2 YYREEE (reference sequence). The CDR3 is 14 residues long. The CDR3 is CASSFGTSPDTQYF. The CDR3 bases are TGTGCCAGCAGCTTCGGGACCTCCCCAGATACGCAGTATTTT.

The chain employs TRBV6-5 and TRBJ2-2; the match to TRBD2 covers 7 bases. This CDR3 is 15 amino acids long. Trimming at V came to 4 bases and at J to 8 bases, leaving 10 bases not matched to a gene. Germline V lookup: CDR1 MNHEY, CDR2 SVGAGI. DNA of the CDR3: TGTGCCAGCAGTTCGGGGGGAACCGTTTCGGGGGAGCTGTTTTTT. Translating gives CASSSGGTVSGELFF.

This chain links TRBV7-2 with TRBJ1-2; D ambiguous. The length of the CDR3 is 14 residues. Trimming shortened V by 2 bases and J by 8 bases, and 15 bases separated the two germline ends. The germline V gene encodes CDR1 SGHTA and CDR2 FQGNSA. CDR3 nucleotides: TGTGCCAGCAGCTTAAAATCTACCGAGGAGGGCTACACCTTC. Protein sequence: CASSLKSTEEGYTF. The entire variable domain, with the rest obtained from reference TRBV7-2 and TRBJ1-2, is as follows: GAGVSQSPSNKVTEKGKDVELRCDPISGHTALYWYRQSLGQGLEFLIYFQGNSAPDKSGLPSDRFSAERTGGSVSTLTIQRTQQEDSAVYLCASSLKSTEEGYTFGSGTRLTVV.

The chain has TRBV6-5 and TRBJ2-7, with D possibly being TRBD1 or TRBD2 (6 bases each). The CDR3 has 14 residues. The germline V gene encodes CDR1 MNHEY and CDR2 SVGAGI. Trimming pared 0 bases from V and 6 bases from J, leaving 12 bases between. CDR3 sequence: CASSYSRGLGEQYF. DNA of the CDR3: TGTGCCAGCAGTTACTCCCGGGGGCTAGGCGAGCAGTACTTC.